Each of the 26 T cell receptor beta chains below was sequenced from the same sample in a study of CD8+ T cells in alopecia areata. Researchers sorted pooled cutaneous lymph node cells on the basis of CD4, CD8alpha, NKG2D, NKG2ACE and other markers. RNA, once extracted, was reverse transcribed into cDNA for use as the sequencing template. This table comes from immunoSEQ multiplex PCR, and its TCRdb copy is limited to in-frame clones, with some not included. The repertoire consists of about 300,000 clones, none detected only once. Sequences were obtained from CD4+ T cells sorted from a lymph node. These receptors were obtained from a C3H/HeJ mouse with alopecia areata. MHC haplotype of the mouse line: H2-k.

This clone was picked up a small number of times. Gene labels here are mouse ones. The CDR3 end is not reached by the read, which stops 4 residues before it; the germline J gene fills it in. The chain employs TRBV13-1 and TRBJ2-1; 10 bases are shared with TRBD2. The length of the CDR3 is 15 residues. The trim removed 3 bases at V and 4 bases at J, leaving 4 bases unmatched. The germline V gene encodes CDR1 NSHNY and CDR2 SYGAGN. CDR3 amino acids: CASSVWGGAYAEQFF. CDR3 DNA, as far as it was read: TGTGCCAGCAGTGTCTGGGGGGGCGCGTATGCT.

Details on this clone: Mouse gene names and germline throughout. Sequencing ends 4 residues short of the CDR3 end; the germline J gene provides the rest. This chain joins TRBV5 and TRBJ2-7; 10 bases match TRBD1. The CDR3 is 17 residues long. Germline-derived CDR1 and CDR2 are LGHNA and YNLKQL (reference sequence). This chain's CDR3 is CASSQNPGTGEMYEQYF. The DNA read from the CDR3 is TGTGCCAGCAGCCAAAATCCTGGGACAGGGGAGATGTAT.

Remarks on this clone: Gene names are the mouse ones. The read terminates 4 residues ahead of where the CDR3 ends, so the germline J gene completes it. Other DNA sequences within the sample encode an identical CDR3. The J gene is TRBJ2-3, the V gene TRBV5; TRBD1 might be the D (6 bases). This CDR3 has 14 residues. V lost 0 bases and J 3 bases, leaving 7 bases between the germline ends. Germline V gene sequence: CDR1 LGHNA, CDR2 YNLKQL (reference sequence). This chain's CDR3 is CASSQDRGAETLYF. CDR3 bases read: TGTGCCAGCAGCCAAGATAGGGGGGCAGAA.

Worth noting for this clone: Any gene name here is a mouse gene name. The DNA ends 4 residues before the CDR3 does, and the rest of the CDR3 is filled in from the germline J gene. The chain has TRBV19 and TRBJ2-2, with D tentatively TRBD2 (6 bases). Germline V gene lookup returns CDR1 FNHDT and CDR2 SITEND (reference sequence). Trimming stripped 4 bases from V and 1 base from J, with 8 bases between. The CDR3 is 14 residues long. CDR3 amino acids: CASSWGLNTGQLYF. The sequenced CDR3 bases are TGTGCCAGCAGTTGGGGGTTAAACACCGGG.

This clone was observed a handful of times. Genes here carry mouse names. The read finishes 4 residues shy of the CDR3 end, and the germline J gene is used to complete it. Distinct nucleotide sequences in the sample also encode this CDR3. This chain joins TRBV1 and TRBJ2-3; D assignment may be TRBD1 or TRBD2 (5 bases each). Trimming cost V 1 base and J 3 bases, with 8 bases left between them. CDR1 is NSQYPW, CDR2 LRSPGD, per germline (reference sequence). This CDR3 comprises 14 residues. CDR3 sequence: CTCSAGGRAETLYF. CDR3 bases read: TGCACCTGCAGTGCAGGGGGCAGGGCAGAA. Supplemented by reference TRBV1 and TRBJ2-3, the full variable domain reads VTLLEQNPRWRLVPRGQAVNLRCILKNSQYPWMSWYQQDLQKQLQWLFTLRSPGDKEVKSLPGADYLATRVTDTELRLQVANMSQGRTLYCTCSAGGRAETLYFGSGTRLTVL.

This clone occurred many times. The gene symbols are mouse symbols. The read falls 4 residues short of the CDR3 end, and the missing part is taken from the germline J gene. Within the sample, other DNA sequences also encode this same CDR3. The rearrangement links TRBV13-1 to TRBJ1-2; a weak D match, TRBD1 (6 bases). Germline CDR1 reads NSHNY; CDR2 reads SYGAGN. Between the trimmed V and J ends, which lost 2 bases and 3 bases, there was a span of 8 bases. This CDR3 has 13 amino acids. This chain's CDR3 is CASSEGGDSDYTF. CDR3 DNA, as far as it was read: TGTGCCAGCAGTGAAGGGGGGGACTCC.

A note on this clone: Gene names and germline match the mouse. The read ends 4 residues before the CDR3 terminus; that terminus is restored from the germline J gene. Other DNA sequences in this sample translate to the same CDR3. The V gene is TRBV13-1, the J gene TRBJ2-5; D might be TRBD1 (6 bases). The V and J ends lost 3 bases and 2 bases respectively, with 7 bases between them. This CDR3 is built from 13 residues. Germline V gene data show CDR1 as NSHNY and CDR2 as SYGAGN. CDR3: CASSVRGQDTQYF. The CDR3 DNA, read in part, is TGTGCCAGCAGTGTCAGGGGCCAAGAC.

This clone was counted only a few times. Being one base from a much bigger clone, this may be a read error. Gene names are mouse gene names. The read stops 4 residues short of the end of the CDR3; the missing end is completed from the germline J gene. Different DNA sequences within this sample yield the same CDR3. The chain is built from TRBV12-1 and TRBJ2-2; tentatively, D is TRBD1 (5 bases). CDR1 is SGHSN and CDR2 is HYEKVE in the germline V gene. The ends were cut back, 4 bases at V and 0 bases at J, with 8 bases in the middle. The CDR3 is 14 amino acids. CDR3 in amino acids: CASSPTANTGQLYF. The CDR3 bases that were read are TGTGCCAGCTCACCGACAGCAAACACCGGG. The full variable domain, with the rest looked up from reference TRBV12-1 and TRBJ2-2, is DSGVVQSPRHIIKEKGGRSVLTCIPISGHSNVVWYQQTLGKELKFLIQHYEKVERDKGFLPSRFSVQQFDDYHSEMNMSALELEDSAMYFCASSPTANTGQLYFGEGSKLTVL.

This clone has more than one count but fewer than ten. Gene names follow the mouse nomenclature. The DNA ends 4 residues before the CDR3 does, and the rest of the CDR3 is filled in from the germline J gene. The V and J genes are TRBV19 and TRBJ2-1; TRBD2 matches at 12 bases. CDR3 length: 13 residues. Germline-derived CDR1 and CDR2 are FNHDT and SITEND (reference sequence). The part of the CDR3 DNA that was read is TGTGCCAGCAGGACTGGGGGGGCGCCT. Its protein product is CASRTGGAP. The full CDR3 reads CASRTGGAPEQFF.

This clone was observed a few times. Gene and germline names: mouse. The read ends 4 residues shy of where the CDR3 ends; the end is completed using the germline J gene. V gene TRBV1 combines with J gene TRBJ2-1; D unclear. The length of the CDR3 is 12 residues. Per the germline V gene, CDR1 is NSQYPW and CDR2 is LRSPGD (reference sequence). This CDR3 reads CTCSAAWAEQFF. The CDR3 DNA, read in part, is TGCACCTGCAGTGCAGCTTGGGCT.

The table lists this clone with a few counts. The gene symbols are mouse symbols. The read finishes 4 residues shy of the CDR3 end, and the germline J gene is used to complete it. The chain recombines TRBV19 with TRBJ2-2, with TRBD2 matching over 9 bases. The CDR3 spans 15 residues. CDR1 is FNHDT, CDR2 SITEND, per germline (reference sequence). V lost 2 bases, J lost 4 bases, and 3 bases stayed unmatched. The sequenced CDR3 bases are TGTGCCAGCAGTATTACTGGGGGGATCACCGGG. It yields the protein CASSITGGITG. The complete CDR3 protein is CASSITGGITGQLYF.

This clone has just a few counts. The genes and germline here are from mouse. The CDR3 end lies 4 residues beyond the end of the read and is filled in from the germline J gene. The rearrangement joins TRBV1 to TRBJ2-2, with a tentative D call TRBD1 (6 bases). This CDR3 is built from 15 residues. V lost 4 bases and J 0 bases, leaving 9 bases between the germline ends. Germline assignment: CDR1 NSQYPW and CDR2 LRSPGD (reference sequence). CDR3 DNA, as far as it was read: TGCACCTGCAGTGGGGACAAAACAAACACCGGG. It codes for CTCSGDKTNTG. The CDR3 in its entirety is CTCSGDKTNTGQLYF.

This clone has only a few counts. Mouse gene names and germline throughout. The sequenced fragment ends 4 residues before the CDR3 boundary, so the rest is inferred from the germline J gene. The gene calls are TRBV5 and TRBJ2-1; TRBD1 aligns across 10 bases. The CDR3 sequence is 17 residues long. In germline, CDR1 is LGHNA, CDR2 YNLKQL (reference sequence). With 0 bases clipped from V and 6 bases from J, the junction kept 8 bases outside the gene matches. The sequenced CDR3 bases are TGTGCCAGCAGCCAAGATGGCCGGGACAGGGGTATTGCT. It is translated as CASSQDGRDRGIA. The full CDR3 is CASSQDGRDRGIAEQFF.

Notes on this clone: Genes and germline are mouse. The CDR3 protein is CASKTGIYEQYF. CDR3 bases read: TGTGCCAGCAAGACTGGGATCTAT. This chain uses TRBV13-3 with TRBJ2-7; 7 positions agree with TRBD2. The read finishes 4 residues shy of the CDR3 end, and the germline J gene is used to complete it. V lost 6 bases and J lost 3; bases outside the gene matches: 3. The CDR3 loop spans 12 amino acids. Germline V gene lookup returns CDR1 NNHDY and CDR2 SYVADS.

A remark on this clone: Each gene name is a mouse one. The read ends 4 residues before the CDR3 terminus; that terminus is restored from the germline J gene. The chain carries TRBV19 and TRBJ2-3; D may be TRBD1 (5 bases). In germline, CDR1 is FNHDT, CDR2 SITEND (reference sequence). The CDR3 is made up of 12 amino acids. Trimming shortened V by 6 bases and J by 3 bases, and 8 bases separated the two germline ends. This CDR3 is CASKRTAETLYF. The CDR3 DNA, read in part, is TGTGCCAGCAAAAGGACAGCAGAA.

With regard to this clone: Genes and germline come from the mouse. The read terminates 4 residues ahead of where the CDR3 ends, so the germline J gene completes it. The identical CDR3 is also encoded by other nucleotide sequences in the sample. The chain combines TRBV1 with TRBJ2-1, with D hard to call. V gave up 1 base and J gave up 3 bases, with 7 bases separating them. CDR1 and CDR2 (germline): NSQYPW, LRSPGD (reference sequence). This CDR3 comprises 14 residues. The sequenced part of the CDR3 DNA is TGCACCTGCAGTGCAGGAGACACCTATGCT. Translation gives CTCSAGDTYA. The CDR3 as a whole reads CTCSAGDTYAEQFF.

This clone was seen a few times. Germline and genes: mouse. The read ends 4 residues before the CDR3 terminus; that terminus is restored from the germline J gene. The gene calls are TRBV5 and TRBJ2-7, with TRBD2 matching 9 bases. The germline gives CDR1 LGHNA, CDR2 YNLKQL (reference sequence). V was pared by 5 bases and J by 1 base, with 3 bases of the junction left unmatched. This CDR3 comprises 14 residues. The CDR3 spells CASSAGGGSYEQYF. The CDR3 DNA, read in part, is TGTGCCAGCAGCGCTGGGGGGGGTTCCTAT.

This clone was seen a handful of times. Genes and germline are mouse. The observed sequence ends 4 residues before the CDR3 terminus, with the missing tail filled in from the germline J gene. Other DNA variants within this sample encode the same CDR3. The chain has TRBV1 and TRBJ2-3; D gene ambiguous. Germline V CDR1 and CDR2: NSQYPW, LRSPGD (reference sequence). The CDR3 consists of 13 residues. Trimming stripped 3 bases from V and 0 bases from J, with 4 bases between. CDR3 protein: CTCSASSAETLYF. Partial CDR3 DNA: TGCACCTGCAGTGCGAGTAGTGCAGAA.

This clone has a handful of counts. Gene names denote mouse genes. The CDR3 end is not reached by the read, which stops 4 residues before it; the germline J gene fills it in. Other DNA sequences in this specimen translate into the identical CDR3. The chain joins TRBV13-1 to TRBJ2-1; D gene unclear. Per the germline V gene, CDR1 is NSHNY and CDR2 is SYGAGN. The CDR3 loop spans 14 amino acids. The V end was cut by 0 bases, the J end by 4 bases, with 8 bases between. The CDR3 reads CASSDASGYAEQFF. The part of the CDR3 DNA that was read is TGTGCCAGCAGTGATGCATCAGGTTATGCT.

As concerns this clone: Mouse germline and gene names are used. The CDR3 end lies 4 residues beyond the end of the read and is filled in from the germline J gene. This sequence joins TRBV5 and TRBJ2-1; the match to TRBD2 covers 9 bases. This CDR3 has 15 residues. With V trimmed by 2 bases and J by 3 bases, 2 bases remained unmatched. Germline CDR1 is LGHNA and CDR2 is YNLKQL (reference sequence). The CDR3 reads CASSQSGGGYAEQFF. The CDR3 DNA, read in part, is TGTGCCAGCAGCCAATCTGGGGGGGGCTATGCT.

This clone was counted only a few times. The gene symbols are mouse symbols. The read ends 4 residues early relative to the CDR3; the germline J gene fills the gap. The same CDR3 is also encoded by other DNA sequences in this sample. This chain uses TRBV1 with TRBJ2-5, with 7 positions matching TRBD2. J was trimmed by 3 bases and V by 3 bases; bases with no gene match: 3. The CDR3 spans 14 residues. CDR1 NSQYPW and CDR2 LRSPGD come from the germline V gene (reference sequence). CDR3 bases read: TGCACCTGCAGTGCTCGGGGGGGTCAAGAC. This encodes CTCSARGGQD. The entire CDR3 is CTCSARGGQDTQYF.

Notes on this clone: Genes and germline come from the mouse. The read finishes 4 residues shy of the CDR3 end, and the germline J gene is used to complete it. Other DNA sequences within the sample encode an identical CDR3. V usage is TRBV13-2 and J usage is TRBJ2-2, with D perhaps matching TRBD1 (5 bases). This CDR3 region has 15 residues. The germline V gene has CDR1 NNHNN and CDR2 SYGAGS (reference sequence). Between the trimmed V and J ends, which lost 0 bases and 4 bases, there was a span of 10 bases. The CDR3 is CASGDVRAGTGQLYF. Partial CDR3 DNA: TGTGCCAGCGGTGATGTCAGGGCCGGCACCGGG.

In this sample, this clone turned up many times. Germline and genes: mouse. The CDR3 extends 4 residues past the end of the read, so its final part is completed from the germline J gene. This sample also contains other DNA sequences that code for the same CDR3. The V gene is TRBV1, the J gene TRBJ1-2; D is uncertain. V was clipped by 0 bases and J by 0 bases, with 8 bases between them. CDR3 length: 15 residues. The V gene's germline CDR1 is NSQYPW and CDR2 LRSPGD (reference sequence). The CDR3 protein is CTCSADRQTNSDYTF. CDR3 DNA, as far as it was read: TGCACCTGCAGTGCAGATCGCCAGACAAACTCC. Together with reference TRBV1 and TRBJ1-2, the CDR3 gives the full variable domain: VTLLEQNPRWRLVPRGQAVNLRCILKNSQYPWMSWYQQDLQKQLQWLFTLRSPGDKEVKSLPGADYLATRVTDTELRLQVANMSQGRTLYCTCSADRQTNSDYTFGSGTRLLVI.

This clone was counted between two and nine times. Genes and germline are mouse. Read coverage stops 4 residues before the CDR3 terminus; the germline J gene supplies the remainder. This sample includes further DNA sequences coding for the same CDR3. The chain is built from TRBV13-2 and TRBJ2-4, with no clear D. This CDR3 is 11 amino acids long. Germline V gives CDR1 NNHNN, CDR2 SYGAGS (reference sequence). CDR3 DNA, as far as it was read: TGTGCCAGCGGTGATAGGAAC. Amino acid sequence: CASGDRN. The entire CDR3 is CASGDRNTLYF.

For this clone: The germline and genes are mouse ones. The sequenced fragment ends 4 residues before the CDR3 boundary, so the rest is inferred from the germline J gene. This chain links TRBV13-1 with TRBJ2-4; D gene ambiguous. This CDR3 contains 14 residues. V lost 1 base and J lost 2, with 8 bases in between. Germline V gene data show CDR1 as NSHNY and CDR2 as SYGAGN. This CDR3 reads CASSDYSNQNTLYF. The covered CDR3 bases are TGTGCCAGCAGTGATTACAGCAATCAAAAC.

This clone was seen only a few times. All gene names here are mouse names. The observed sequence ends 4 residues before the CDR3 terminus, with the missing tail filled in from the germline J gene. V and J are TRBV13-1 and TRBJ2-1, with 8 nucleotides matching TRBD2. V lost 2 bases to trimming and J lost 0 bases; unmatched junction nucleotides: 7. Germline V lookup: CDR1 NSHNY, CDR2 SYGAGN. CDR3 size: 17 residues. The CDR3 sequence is CASSESWGDLNYAEQFF. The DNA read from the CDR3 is TGTGCCAGCAGTGAATCCTGGGGGGACCTTAACTATGCT.